The rows below give T cell receptor beta chains drawn from one sample of a study of EBV T-cell therapy then PD-1 blockade in nasopharyngeal carcinoma. What these receptors recognize is not known. Here immunoSEQ multiplex PCR was the method, and the copy in TCRdb shows in-frame clones only, minus some. Here the sample spans 14,000 or so clones, 80% to 90% being singletons. Source: CD8+ T cells from blood, taken around day 100 from a patient whose treatment included autologous EBV-specific T cells and nivolumab. These receptors all stem from a man aged 40-55 years with nasopharyngeal carcinoma. Each CDR3 is given with its conserved first and last residue. The D gene is left open where the match is weak. Rows give clone size only sometimes, using once, few, many, or a class for an expanded clone.

j_gene,v_gene,abundance,d_gene,CDR3aa,CDR3nt
TRBJ1-1,TRBV2,-,-,CASSGSGWHTEAFF,TGTGCCAGCAGTGGCTCAGGCTGGCACACTGAAGCTTTCTTT
TRBJ2-1,TRBV27,-,-,CASSPLGGLSNEQFF,TGTGCCAGCAGTCCACTCGGGGGACTTTCCAATGAGCAGTTCTTC
TRBJ2-5,TRBV5-6,-,-,CASSYQETQYF,TGTGCCAGCAGCTACCAAGAGACCCAGTACTTC
TRBJ2-5,TRBV21-1,-,-,CASSKKGLDQETQYF,TGTGCCAGCAGCAAAAAAGGACTAGACCAAGAGACCCAGTACTTC
TRBJ2-1,TRBV5-1,-,TRBD1,CASSRHAGTANRGNEQFF,TGCGCCAGCAGCCGCCACGCCGGGACAGCTAACCGGGGCAATGAGCAGTTCTTC
TRBJ1-2,TRBV18,-,-,CASSGTFGYTF,TGTGCCAGCTCGGGGACCTTCGGCTACACCTTC
TRBJ2-5,TRBV28,-,-,CASSFRFRRQETQYF,TGTGCCAGCAGTTTCCGGTTTAGGCGGCAAGAGACCCAGTACTTC
TRBJ2-7,TRBV30,-,-,CAWSPSPGNYEQYF,TGTGCCTGGAGTCCCTCCCCAGGGAACTACGAGCAGTACTTC
TRBJ1-4,TRBV7-9,-,TRBD1,CASSLRRDRVNEKLFF,TGTGCCAGCAGCCTCCGTCGGGACAGGGTTAATGAAAAACTGTTTTTT
TRBJ2-6,TRBV6-4,few,-,CASSPEGEEANVLTF,TGTGCCAGCAGCCCGGAGGGGGAGGAGGCCAACGTCCTGACTTTC
TRBJ1-2,TRBV13,-,-,CASSSRDGLYGYTF,TGTGCCAGCAGCTCCCGGGACGGCCTCTATGGCTACACCTTC
TRBJ1-4,TRBV19,-,TRBD1,CASSRGFDEKLFF,TGTGCCAGTAGCAGGGGGTTTGATGAAAAACTGTTTTTT
TRBJ1-1,TRBV7-9,-,-,CASSPPETLNTEAFF,TGTGCCAGCAGCCCCCCGGAGACATTGAACACTGAAGCTTTCTTT
TRBJ1-4,TRBV7-6,-,TRBD1,CASRLNRDRGPTNEKLFF,TGTGCCAGCAGACTAAACCGGGACAGGGGGCCAACTAATGAAAAACTGTTTTTT
TRBJ2-3,TRBV6-1,-,TRBD2,CASSGLAGDSTDTQYF,TGTGCCAGCAGTGGACTAGCGGGGGATAGCACAGATACGCAGTATTTT
TRBJ2-7,TRBV7-9,once,-,CASSLGEDEQYF,TGTGCCAGCAGCTTAGGGGAGGACGAGCAGTACTTC
TRBJ2-6,TRBV4-1,-,-,CASSQEPGAGANVLTF,TGCGCCAGCAGCCAAGAACCCGGGGCTGGGGCCAACGTCCTGACTTTC
TRBJ2-7,TRBV27,-,-,CASTLQGQYF,TGTGCCAGCACCCTACAGGGGCAGTACTTC
TRBJ2-1,TRBV6-6,few,TRBD1,CASSYEDRSYNEQFF,TGTGCCAGCAGTTACGAGGACAGGTCCTACAATGAGCAGTTCTTC
TRBJ1-1,TRBV2,-,-,CASLTGEGTEAFF,TGTGCCAGCCTGACCGGGGAGGGGACTGAAGCTTTCTTT
TRBJ2-7,TRBV5-8,medium-sized,-,CASGLQGPSHEQYF,TGTGCCAGCGGACTACAGGGGCCCTCCCACGAGCAGTACTTC
TRBJ2-5,TRBV10-3,-,-,CAISEVRGKETQYF,TGTGCCATCAGTGAGGTCAGGGGAAAAGAGACCCAGTACTTC
TRBJ2-2,TRBV24-1,-,TRBD1,CATSDGQGGWSGELFF,TGTGCCACCAGTGACGGACAGGGAGGTTGGTCCGGGGAGCTGTTTTTT
TRBJ2-7,TRBV2,-,-,CASMGSIHEQYF,TGTGCCAGCATGGGCTCGATCCACGAGCAGTACTTC
TRBJ1-1,TRBV28,-,-,CASRPLMGGGTEAFF,TGTGCCAGCAGACCCCTTATGGGGGGGGGCACTGAAGCTTTCTTT
TRBJ1-6,TRBV6-5,once,-,CASSYRQTTYNSPLHF,TGTGCCAGCAGTTACAGACAGACGACCTATAATTCACCCCTCCACTTT
TRBJ1-4,TRBV11-2,-,-,CASSPGVGGGEKLFF,TGTGCCAGCAGTCCGGGCGTTGGAGGGGGAGAAAAACTGTTTTTT
TRBJ2-1,TRBV19,-,-,CASSIDQASFNEQFF,TGTGCCAGTAGTATAGATCAGGCCAGTTTCAATGAGCAGTTCTTC
TRBJ1-2,TRBV27,-,-,CASSLFNGDPRDGYTF,TGTGCCAGCAGTTTATTCAATGGGGACCCTCGTGATGGCTACACCTTC
TRBJ1-4,TRBV5-5,-,-,CASSLGHTNEKLFF,TGTGCCAGCAGCTTGGGGCATACTAATGAAAAACTGTTTTTT
TRBJ2-1,TRBV7-9,-,TRBD1,CASSSTGGSYNEQFF,TGTGCCAGCAGCTCAACAGGGGGCTCCTACAATGAGCAGTTCTTC
TRBJ2-3,TRBV6-2/TRBV6-3,-,-,CASSYSVSPTDTQYF,TGTGCCAGCAGTTACTCGGTCTCCCCCACAGATACGCAGTATTTT
TRBJ2-7,TRBV5-6,-,TRBD2,CARSLGGDSYEQYF,TGTGCCCGCAGCTTGGGGGGGGACTCCTACGAGCAGTACTTC
TRBJ1-2,TRBV9,-,TRBD1,CASSVGAGTVYGYTF,TGTGCCAGCAGCGTGGGAGCGGGGACAGTCTATGGCTACACCTTC
TRBJ1-4,TRBV15,-,-,CATSRDGGGKLFF,TGTGCCACCAGCAGAGATGGTGGAGGAAAACTGTTTTTT
TRBJ2-7,TRBV15,-,-,CATSRETAYEQYF,TGTGCCACCAGCAGGGAGACAGCGTACGAGCAGTACTTC
TRBJ2-1,TRBV6-4,-,TRBD1,CASAGTGGNDEQFF,TGTGCCAGCGCCGGGACAGGGGGCAACGATGAGCAGTTCTTC
TRBJ2-2,TRBV12-3/TRBV12-4,-,TRBD1,CAMGTGDTGELFF,TGTGCCATGGGGACAGGGGACACCGGGGAGCTGTTTTTT
TRBJ1-5,TRBV5-6,once,-,CASSFGTDQPQHF,TGTGCCAGCAGCTTTGGGACCGATCAGCCCCAGCATTTT
TRBJ2-1,TRBV27,-,-,CASSFTGSSYNEQFF,TGTGCCAGCAGTTTTACTGGAAGCTCCTACAATGAGCAGTTCTTC
TRBJ1-1,TRBV2,-,-,CANNNGGALNTEAFF,TGTGCCAACAATAACGGGGGGGCCCTGAACACTGAAGCTTTCTTT